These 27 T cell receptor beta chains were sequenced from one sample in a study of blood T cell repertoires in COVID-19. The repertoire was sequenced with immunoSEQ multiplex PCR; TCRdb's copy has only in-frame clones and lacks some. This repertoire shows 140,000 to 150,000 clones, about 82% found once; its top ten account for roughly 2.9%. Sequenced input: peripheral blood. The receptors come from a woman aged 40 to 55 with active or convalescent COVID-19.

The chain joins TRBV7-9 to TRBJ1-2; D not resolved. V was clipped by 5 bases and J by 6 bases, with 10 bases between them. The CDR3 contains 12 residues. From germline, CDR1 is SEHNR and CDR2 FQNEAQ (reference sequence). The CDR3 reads CASSLGGNGYTF. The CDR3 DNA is TGTGCCAGCAGCCTTGGCGGGAATGGCTACACCTTC.

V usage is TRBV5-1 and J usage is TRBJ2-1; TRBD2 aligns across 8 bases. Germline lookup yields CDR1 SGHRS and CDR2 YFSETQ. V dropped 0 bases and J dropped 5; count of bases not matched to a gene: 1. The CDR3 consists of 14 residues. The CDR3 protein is CASSLAGGDNEQFF. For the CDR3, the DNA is TGCGCCAGCAGCTTGGCGGGAGGGGACAATGAGCAGTTCTTC. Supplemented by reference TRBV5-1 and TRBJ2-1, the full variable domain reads KAGVTQTPRYLIKTRGQQVTLSCSPISGHRSVSWYQQTPGQGLQFLFEYFSETQRNKGNFPGRFSGRQFSNSRSEMNVSTLELGDSALYLCASSLAGGDNEQFFGPGTRLTVL.

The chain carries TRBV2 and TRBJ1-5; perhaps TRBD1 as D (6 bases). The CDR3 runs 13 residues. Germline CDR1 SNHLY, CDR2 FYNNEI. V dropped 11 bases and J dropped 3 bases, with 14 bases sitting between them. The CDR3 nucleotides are TGTGCCGGGGGCAGGGAGTACAATCAGCCCCAGCATTTT. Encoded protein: CAGGREYNQPQHF.

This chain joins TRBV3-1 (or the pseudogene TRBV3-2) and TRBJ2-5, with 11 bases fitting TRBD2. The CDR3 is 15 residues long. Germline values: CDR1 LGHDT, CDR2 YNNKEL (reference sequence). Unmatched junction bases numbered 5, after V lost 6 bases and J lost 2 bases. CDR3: CASRSGTSGQETQYF. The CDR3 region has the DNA TGTGCCAGCAGGTCCGGGACTAGCGGTCAAGAGACCCAGTACTTC.

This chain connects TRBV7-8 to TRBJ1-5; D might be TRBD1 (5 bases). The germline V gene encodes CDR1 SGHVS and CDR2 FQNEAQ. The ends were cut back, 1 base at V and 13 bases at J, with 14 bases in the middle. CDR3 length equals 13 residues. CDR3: CASSLGRDSLQHF. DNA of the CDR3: TGTGCCAGCAGCTTAGGTCGAGACAGCCTGCAGCATTTT.

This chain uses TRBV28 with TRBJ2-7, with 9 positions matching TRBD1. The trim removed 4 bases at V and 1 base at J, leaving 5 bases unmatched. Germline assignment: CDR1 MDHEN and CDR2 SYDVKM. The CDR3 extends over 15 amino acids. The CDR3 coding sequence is TGTGCCAGCAGTTCATCCGGGACAGGGTCCTACGAGCAGTACTTC. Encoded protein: CASSSSGTGSYEQYF.

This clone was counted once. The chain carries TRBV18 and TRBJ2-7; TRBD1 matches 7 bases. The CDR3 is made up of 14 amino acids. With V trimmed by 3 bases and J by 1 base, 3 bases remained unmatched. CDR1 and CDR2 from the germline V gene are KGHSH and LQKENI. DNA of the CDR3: TGTGCCAGCTCACCTCGGGACAGATCCTACGAGCAGTACTTC. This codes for CASSPRDRSYEQYF.

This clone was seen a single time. CDR3 in amino acids: CATSAGGYNSPLHF. The CDR3 nucleotides read TGTGCCACCAGTGCTGGCGGCTATAATTCACCCCTCCACTTT. The chain carries TRBV24-1 and TRBJ1-6, with D unclear. Germline CDR1 KGHDR, CDR2 SFDVKD. The CDR3 loop spans 14 amino acids. V was shortened by 5 bases and J by 3 bases, with 7 bases between the two germline ends.

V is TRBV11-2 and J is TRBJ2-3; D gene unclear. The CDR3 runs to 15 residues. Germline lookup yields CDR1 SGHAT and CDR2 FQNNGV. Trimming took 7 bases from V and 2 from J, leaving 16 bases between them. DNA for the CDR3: TGTGCCAGCAACCCGGCGCGGCTCTCCACAGATACGCAGTATTTT. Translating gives CASNPARLSTDTQYF.

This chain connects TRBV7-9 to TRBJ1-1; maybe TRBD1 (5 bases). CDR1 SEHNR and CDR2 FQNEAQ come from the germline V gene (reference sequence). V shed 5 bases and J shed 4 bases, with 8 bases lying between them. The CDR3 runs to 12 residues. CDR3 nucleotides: TGTGCCAGCAGCCGGGACTTCACTGAAGCTTTCTTT. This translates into CASSRDFTEAFF.

CDR3 residues: CASSDVHPTGRGRGYTF. DNA of the CDR3: TGTGCCAGCAGTGATGTCCACCCGACAGGGCGTGGACGTGGCTACACCTTC. The rearrangement uses TRBV25-1 and TRBJ1-2; TRBD1 agrees at 7 bases. Looked up from germline, CDR1 is MGHDK and CDR2 is SYGVNS. The CDR3 runs 17 residues. V dropped 3 bases and J dropped 7; count of bases not matched to a gene: 17.

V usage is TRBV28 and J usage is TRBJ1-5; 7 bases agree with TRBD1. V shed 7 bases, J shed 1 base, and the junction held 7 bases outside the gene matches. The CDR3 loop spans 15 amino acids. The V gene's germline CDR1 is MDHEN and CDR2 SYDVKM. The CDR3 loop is CASTLDRWSNQPQHF. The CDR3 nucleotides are TGTGCCAGCACCCTGGACAGGTGGAGCAATCAGCCCCAGCATTTT.

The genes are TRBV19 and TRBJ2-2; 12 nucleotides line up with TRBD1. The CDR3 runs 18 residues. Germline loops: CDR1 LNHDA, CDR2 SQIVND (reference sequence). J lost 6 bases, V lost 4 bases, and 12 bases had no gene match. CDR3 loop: CASSTILTGTGGPGELFF. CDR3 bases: TGTGCCAGTAGTACCATTTTAACCGGGACAGGGGGCCCCGGGGAGCTGTTTTTT.

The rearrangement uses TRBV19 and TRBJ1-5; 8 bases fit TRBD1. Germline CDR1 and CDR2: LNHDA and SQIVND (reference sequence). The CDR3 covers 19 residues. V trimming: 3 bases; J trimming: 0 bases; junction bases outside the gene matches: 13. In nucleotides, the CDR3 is TGTGCCAGTAGTATGCGTCCGGGACAGGTTTCCCATAGCAATCAGCCCCAGCATTTT. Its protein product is CASSMRPGQVSHSNQPQHF. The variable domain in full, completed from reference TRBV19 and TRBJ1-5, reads DGGITQSPKYLFRKEGQNVTLSCEQNLNHDAMYWYRQDPGQGLRLIYYSQIVNDFQKGDIAEGYSVSREKKESFPLTVTSAQKNPTAFYLCASSMRPGQVSHSNQPQHFGDGTRLSIL.

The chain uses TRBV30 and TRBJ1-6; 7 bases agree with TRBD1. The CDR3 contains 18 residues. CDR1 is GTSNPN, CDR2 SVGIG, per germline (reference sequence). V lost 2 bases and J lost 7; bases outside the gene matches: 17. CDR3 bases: TGTGCCTGGAGTAAGGGGGAACAGGGGACGGCGCGGAATTCACCCCTCCACTTT. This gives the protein CAWSKGEQGTARNSPLHF. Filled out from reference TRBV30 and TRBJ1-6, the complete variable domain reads SQTIHQWPATLVQPVGSPLSLECTVEGTSNPNLYWYRQAAGRGLQLLFYSVGIGQISSEVPQNLSASRPQDRQFILSSKKLLLSDSGFYLCAWSKGEQGTARNSPLHFGNGTRLTVT.

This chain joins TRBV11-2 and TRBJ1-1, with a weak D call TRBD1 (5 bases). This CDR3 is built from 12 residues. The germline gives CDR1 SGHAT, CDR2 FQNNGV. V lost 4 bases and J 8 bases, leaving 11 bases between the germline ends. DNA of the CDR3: TGTGCCAGCAGCTCCCGTCGGGGGGAAGCTTTCTTT. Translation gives CASSSRRGEAFF.

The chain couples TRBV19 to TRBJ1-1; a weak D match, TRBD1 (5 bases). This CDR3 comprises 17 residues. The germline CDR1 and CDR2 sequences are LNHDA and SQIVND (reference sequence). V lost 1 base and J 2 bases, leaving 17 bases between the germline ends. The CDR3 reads CASSIVKRTGLNTEAFF. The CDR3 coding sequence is TGTGCCAGTAGTATAGTTAAAAGGACGGGACTAAACACTGAAGCTTTCTTT.

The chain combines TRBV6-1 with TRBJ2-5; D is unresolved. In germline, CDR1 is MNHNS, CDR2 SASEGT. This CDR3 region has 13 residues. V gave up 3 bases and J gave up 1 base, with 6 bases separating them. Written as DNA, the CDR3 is TGTGCCAGCAGTGAGAGGATCCAAGAGACCCAGTACTTC. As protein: CASSERIQETQYF.

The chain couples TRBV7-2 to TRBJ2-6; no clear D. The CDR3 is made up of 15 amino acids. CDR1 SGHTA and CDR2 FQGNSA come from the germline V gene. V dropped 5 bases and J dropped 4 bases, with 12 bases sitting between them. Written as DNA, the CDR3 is TGTGCCAGCAGCCTGAGTCGTACCGGGGCCAACGTCCTGACTTTC. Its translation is CASSLSRTGANVLTF. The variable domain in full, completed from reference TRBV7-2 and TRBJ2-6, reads GAGVSQSPSNKVTEKGKDVELRCDPISGHTALYWYRQSLGQGLEFLIYFQGNSAPDKSGLPSDRFSAERTGGSVSTLTIQRTQQEDSAVYLCASSLSRTGANVLTFGAGSRLTVL.

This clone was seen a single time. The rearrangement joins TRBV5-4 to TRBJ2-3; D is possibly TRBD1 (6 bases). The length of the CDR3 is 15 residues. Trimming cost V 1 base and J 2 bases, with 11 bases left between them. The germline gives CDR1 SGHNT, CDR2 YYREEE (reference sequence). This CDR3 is CASSLRQENTDTQYF. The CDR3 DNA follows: TGTGCCAGCAGCTTGCGACAGGAAAACACAGATACGCAGTATTTT.

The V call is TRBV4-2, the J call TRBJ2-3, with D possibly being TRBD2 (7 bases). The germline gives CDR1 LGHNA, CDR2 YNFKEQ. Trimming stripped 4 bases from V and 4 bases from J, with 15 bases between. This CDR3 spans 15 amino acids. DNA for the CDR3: TGTGCCAGCAGCCGGGGGGGGCTTTTGGCAGATACGCAGTATTTT. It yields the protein CASSRGGLLADTQYF.

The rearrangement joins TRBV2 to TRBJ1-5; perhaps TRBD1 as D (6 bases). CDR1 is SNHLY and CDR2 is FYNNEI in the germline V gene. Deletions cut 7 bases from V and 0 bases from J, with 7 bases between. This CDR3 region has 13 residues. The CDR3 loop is CASNRDSNQPQHF. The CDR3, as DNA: TGTGCCAGCAACAGGGATAGCAATCAGCCCCAGCATTTT.

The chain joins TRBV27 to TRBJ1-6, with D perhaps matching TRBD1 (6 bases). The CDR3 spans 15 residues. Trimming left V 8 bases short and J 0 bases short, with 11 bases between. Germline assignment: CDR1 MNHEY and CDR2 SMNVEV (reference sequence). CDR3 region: CASLMGASYNSPLHF. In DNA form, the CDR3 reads TGTGCCAGCCTCATGGGGGCCTCCTATAATTCACCCCTCCACTTT.

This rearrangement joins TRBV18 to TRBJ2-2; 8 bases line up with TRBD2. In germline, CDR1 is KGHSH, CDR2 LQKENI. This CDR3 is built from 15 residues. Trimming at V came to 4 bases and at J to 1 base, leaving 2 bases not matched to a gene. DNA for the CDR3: TGTGCCAGCTCACTTACTAGCGGGAACACCGGGGAGCTGTTTTTT. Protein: CASSLTSGNTGELFF.

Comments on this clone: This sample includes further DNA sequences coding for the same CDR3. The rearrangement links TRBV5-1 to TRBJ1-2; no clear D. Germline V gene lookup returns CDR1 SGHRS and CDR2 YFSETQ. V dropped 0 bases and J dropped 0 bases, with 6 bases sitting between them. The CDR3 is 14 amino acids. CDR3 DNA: TGCGCCAGCAGCTTGGCGCGGGCTAACTATGGCTACACCTTC. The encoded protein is CASSLARANYGYTF. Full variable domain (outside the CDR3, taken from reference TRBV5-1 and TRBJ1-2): KAGVTQTPRYLIKTRGQQVTLSCSPISGHRSVSWYQQTPGQGLQFLFEYFSETQRNKGNFPGRFSGRQFSNSRSEMNVSTLELGDSALYLCASSLARANYGYTFGSGTRLTVV.

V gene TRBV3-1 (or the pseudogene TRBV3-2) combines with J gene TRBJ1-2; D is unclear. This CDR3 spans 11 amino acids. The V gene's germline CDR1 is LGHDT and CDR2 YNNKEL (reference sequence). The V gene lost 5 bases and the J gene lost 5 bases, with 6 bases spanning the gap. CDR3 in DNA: TGTGCCAGCAGCTCCCTTTATGGCTACACCTTC. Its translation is CASSSLYGYTF.

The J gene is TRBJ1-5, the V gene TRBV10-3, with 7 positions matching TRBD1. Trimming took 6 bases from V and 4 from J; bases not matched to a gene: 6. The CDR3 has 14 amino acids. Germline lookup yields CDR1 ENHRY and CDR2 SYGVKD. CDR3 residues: CAIREGAPNQPQHF. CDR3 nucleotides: TGTGCCATCAGGGAGGGGGCCCCTAATCAGCCCCAGCATTTT.